The rows below give T cell receptor beta chains drawn from one sample of a study of regulatory T cells in long-lasting Graves disease. TCRdb independently ran MiXCR on the multiplex PCR reads; one entry per CDR3 protein. The data hold about 500,000 distinct CDR3 sequences, with around 12% observed a single time. The same sample was also used in a study of T cells in Graves' hyperthyroidism and ophthalmopathy.

The material sequenced was peripheral blood mononuclear cells (PBMCs), taken at new diagnosis, from a patient treated with antithyroid drugs. The receptors stem from a woman aged 25 to 39 with Graves disease. Both conserved end residues are part of each CDR3. The order of the fields is clone size, J gene, D gene, V gene, CDR3 DNA, CDR3 protein. D genes are given only for firm matches. Some rows mark clone size as missing; the rest say once, few, many or name a class of expanded clone.

size: many
J: TRBJ1-2
D: -
V: TRBV29-1
DNA: TGCAGCGTTGAATTTGCAGGGTTGAACTATGGCTACACCTTC
CDR3: CSVEFAGLNYGYTF

size: many
J: TRBJ2-7
D: TRBD2
V: TRBV5-1
DNA: TGCGCCAGCAGCTTGCGGGAGGGGTCCTACGAGCAGTACTTC
CDR3: CASSLREGSYEQYF

size: many
J: TRBJ2-2
D: TRBD2
V: TRBV19
DNA: TGTGCCAGTAGTGCCCCTCGACTAGCGGTTAACACCGGGGAGCTGTTTTTT
CDR3: CASSAPRLAVNTGELFF

size: many
J: TRBJ2-7
D: TRBD1
V: TRBV28
DNA: TGTGCCAGCATCGGACACAGGGGTAGGTCCTACGAGCAGTACTTC
CDR3: CASIGHRGRSYEQYF

size: few
J: TRBJ2-1
D: -
V: TRBV4-3
DNA: TGCGCCAGCAGCCAAGTTCAGCGAGCTAACAATGAGCAGTTCTTC
CDR3: CASSQVQRANNEQFF

size: many
J: TRBJ2-7
D: -
V: TRBV7-9
DNA: TGTGCCAGCAGCAACACAAGGTTGGGGGTTACCTACGAGCAGTACTTC
CDR3: CASSNTRLGVTYEQYF

size: many
J: TRBJ2-1
D: -
V: TRBV19
DNA: TGTGCCAGTAGCCACAATACCTACAATGAGCAGTTCTTC
CDR3: CASSHNTYNEQFF

size: -
J: TRBJ1-2
D: -
V: TRBV5-5
DNA: TGTGCCAGCAGCTTAGAAGGGTTGGGCTTCACCTTC
CDR3: CASSLEGLGFTF

size: many
J: TRBJ2-3
D: -
V: TRBV5-1
DNA: TGCGCCAGCAGCTTGGTCGCGTTCAGCGCGCAGTATTTT
CDR3: CASSLVAFSAQYF

size: -
J: TRBJ2-3
D: TRBD2
V: TRBV7-9
DNA: TGTGCCAGCACCTCCGTAGCGGGAGGGCCTTCAGATACGCAGTATTTT
CDR3: CASTSVAGGPSDTQYF

size: few
J: TRBJ2-1
D: -
V: TRBV2
DNA: TGTGCCAGCAGTGAAACCGGACAGTCCACCTCACTCCCCCACAATGAGCAGTTCTTC
CDR3: CASSETGQSTSLPHNEQFF

size: few
J: TRBJ2-1
D: -
V: TRBV6-9
DNA: TGTGCCAGCAGTTCTCCGAAATTACGTGACAATGAGCAGTTCTTC
CDR3: CASSSPKLRDNEQFF

size: few
J: TRBJ2-7
D: -
V: TRBV7-9
DNA: TGTGCCAGCAGCTTAGTAGGGACAATCCCCTACGAGCAGTACTTC
CDR3: CASSLVGTIPYEQYF

size: many
J: TRBJ2-3
D: -
V: TRBV18
DNA: TGTGCCAGCTCACCCCTCCCTGGAGATACGCAGTATTTT
CDR3: CASSPLPGDTQYF

size: few
J: TRBJ2-7
D: -
V: TRBV28
DNA: TGTGCCAGCAGTTATACCCTTCGTACGGGCTCTAATGAGCAGTACTTC
CDR3: CASSYTLRTGSNEQYF

size: many
J: TRBJ2-7
D: -
V: TRBV6-1
DNA: TGTGCCAGCTTCCTGACAGCGTACGAGCAGTACTTC
CDR3: CASFLTAYEQYF

size: -
J: TRBJ1-2
D: -
V: TRBV15
DNA: TGTGCCACCAGCAGAGGGGGGTCCGGGACACCGTTCTATGGCTACACCTTC
CDR3: CATSRGGSGTPFYGYTF

size: once
J: TRBJ2-7
D: -
V: TRBV6-2/TRBV6-3
DNA: TGTGCCAGCAGTTACTCGGGATACCCCTACGAGCAGTACTTC
CDR3: CASSYSGYPYEQYF

size: many
J: TRBJ2-1
D: TRBD2
V: TRBV7-8
DNA: TGTGCCAGCATGTGGGAGGGTTATCTTGGTGAGCAGTTCTTC
CDR3: CASMWEGYLGEQFF

size: -
J: TRBJ2-1
D: -
V: TRBV11-2
DNA: TGCGCCAGCAGCTTGAGCGTCGGCGGCTCCTACAATGAGCAGTTCTTC
CDR3: CASSLSVGGSYNEQFF

size: many
J: TRBJ1-3
D: TRBD1
V: TRBV20-1
DNA: TGCAGTGCTAGGGTGGGACAGGGGGCTTTTGGAAACACCATATATTTT
CDR3: CSARVGQGAFGNTIYF

size: once
J: TRBJ1-1
D: TRBD1
V: TRBV20-1
DNA: TGCAGTGCCCCCCGAGGGGACAGGGGCACTGAAGCTTTCTTT
CDR3: CSAPRGDRGTEAFF

size: many
J: TRBJ1-5
D: -
V: TRBV19
DNA: TGTGCCAGTCATAGTATGAACGGAATGACTCAGCCCCAGCATTTT
CDR3: CASHSMNGMTQPQHF

size: many
J: TRBJ1-6
D: -
V: TRBV6-2/TRBV6-3
DNA: TGTGCCAGCAGTGAAGGGGGTTGGTCCTATAATTCACCCCTCCACTTT
CDR3: CASSEGGWSYNSPLHF

size: many
J: TRBJ1-2
D: TRBD1
V: TRBV19
DNA: TGTGCCAGTAGGCTAACCGGGACAGGACATTTCTATGGCTACACCTTC
CDR3: CASRLTGTGHFYGYTF

size: -
J: TRBJ2-7
D: TRBD1
V: TRBV7-9
DNA: TGTGCCAGCAGCTCAGGACAGGGGGTTATCTACGAGCAGTACTTC
CDR3: CASSSGQGVIYEQYF

size: many
J: TRBJ2-3
D: -
V: TRBV20-1
DNA: TGCAGTGCCAATACGCAGTATTTT
CDR3: CSANTQYF

size: few
J: TRBJ2-7
D: -
V: TRBV13
DNA: TGTGCCAGCAGCACCCAGGGCTCCTACGAGCAGTACTTC
CDR3: CASSTQGSYEQYF

size: few
J: TRBJ2-1
D: TRBD2
V: TRBV19
DNA: TGTGCCAGTAGTAGGGCTAGCGGGAGAGGATTAGGGGGGAGCGAGCAGTTCTTC
CDR3: CASSRASGRGLGGSEQFF

size: many
J: TRBJ2-7
D: -
V: TRBV2
DNA: TGTGCCAGCACAGCTTTCAATTACGAGCAGTACTTC
CDR3: CASTAFNYEQYF

size: many
J: TRBJ2-5
D: TRBD2
V: TRBV7-2
DNA: TGTGCCAGCAGCTACCCTAAGGGGGGACTAGCGGACCAAGAGACCCAGTACTTC
CDR3: CASSYPKGGLADQETQYF

size: -
J: TRBJ2-4
D: TRBD2
V: TRBV28
DNA: TGTGCCAGCGTCGCGGGAGGGGAAAAAAACATTCAGTACTTC
CDR3: CASVAGGEKNIQYF

size: many
J: TRBJ1-5
D: -
V: TRBV11-2
DNA: TGTGCCAGCAGCCTATCTTCCACCGGGAAGAGGCAGCCCCAGCATTTT
CDR3: CASSLSSTGKRQPQHF

size: few
J: TRBJ2-7
D: TRBD2
V: TRBV7-3
DNA: TGTGCCAGCAGCTTAGCCCTGACTAGCGGGAGGTACGGGCAGTACTTC
CDR3: CASSLALTSGRYGQYF

size: few
J: TRBJ2-1
D: -
V: TRBV5-1
DNA: TGCGCCAGCAGCTTGGAATTGGACTTTGTCAATGAGCAGTTCTTC
CDR3: CASSLELDFVNEQFF

size: few
J: TRBJ1-5
D: -
V: TRBV7-6
DNA: TGTGCCAGCAGCTTAGTCGGGGGCCTGGACCAGCCCCAGCATTTT
CDR3: CASSLVGGLDQPQHF

size: once
J: TRBJ1-5
D: -
V: TRBV6-1
DNA: TGTGCCAGCACGATTTCTTGGGGCGGGGACCCAAGCCAGCCCCAGCATTTT
CDR3: CASTISWGGDPSQPQHF

size: -
J: TRBJ2-7
D: TRBD2
V: TRBV7-3
DNA: TGTGCCAGCAGCTTAGGGCTAGCGGGAGGTTGGGAGCAGTACTTC
CDR3: CASSLGLAGGWEQYF

size: -
J: TRBJ1-1
D: TRBD1
V: TRBV6-1
DNA: TGTGCCAGCAGAGGACAGGGCTATGCTGAAGCTTTCTTT
CDR3: CASRGQGYAEAFF

size: many
J: TRBJ2-7
D: -
V: TRBV30
DNA: TGTGCCTGGAGTCGGCAGGGTTCCTACGAGCAGTACTTC
CDR3: CAWSRQGSYEQYF

size: -
J: TRBJ1-5
D: -
V: TRBV19
DNA: TGTGCCAGTAGTATGTCTGAAACTAGCAATCAGCCCCAGCATTTT
CDR3: CASSMSETSNQPQHF

size: -
J: TRBJ2-3
D: -
V: TRBV11-1
DNA: TGTGCCAGCAGCTTAGCCTCGGGGGCGACCACAGATACGCAGTATTTT
CDR3: CASSLASGATTDTQYF

size: -
J: TRBJ1-2
D: -
V: TRBV30
DNA: TGTGCCTGGACCTCCCGCAGGGAAGGCTACACCTTC
CDR3: CAWTSRREGYTF

size: many
J: TRBJ1-2
D: TRBD1
V: TRBV4-1
DNA: TGCGCCAGCAGCCAACCTGGACAGGGAGGAGGCTATGGCTACACCTTC
CDR3: CASSQPGQGGGYGYTF

size: -
J: TRBJ1-4
D: -
V: TRBV30
DNA: TGTGCCCATTCTCAGGGGTTGGACGAAAAACTGTTTTTT
CDR3: CAHSQGLDEKLFF

size: few
J: TRBJ1-5
D: -
V: TRBV4-1
DNA: TGCGCCAGCAGCCAACAGCCGCACGGCAATCAGCCCCAGCATTTT
CDR3: CASSQQPHGNQPQHF

size: -
J: TRBJ2-1
D: -
V: TRBV30
DNA: TGTGCCTGGAACAGGGGGGGGTACAATGAGCAGTTCTTC
CDR3: CAWNRGGYNEQFF

size: few
J: TRBJ1-5
D: -
V: TRBV19
DNA: TGTGCCAGTAGAAACAGGGACGGGGATCAGCCCCAGCATTTT
CDR3: CASRNRDGDQPQHF

size: many
J: TRBJ1-1
D: TRBD1
V: TRBV12-3/TRBV12-4
DNA: TGTGCCAGCAGTCCCCACAGGGGGCCCGTCGATACTGAAGCTTTCTTT
CDR3: CASSPHRGPVDTEAFF

size: few
J: TRBJ2-1
D: -
V: TRBV28
DNA: TGTGCCAGCAGTTTTAGCGAGGGAAACTACAATGAGCAGTTCTTC
CDR3: CASSFSEGNYNEQFF

size: -
J: TRBJ2-7
D: -
V: TRBV2
DNA: TGTGCCGGGGGGGGACAGGCCCTTCTAGGGCAGTACTTC
CDR3: CAGGGQALLGQYF

size: many
J: TRBJ2-3
D: TRBD2
V: TRBV5-1
DNA: TGCGCCAGCAGCTCGGGAGGGCCTACAGATACGCAGTATTTT
CDR3: CASSSGGPTDTQYF

size: few
J: TRBJ1-4
D: TRBD1
V: TRBV7-2
DNA: TGTGCCAGCAGCTTTAGGGCAGGGGGTGAAAAACTGTTTTTT
CDR3: CASSFRAGGEKLFF

size: -
J: TRBJ2-3
D: TRBD2
V: TRBV5-1
DNA: TGCGCCAGCAGCTTAACACTAGCGGGAGGCACAGATACGCAGTATTTT
CDR3: CASSLTLAGGTDTQYF